Each of the 18 T cell receptor beta chains below was sequenced from the same sample in a study of neurological immune-mediated disorders. A single record per CDR3 protein comes from TCRdb applying MiXCR to the 5' RACE reads. Altogether some 41,000 distinct CDR3 sequences are present, 2.5% being singletons, with the ten largest covering around 10%. The sample consisted of PBMCs. The receptors shown here come from a man aged 25 to 40 with multiple sclerosis.

This clonotype appeared many times. The genes are TRBV7-2 and TRBJ2-5; 10 bases line up with TRBD1. In germline, CDR1 is SGHTA, CDR2 FQGNSA. CDR3 size: 15 residues. The junction had 6 bases not matched to a gene; V was cut back by 4 bases and J by 4 bases. The CDR3 spells CASSSGTGDGETQYF. CDR3 DNA: TGTGCCAGCAGCTCAGGGACAGGGGACGGAGAGACCCAGTACTTC.

Note on this clonotype: A read error may explain this, as a much larger clone is one base away. The CDR3 coding sequence is TGCGCCAGCAACCGACGACAGGGTAGCACTGAAGCTTTCTTT. Protein product: CASNRRQGSTEAFF. The genes are TRBV5-1 and TRBJ1-1, with 7 bases fitting TRBD1. Losses at the gene ends were 6 bases for V and 4 bases for J; bases not matched to a gene: 9. The germline V gene encodes CDR1 SGHRS and CDR2 YFSETQ. This CDR3 comprises 14 residues.

This clonotype was seen ten or more times. The chain joins TRBV20-1 to TRBJ1-1, with 8 bases aligning to TRBD1. CDR3 length: 12 residues. CDR1 is DFQATT and CDR2 is SNEGSKA in the germline V gene (reference sequence). V dropped 3 bases and J dropped 5; count of bases not matched to a gene: 2. The CDR3 region is CSASQGATEAFF. CDR3 sequence (DNA): TGCAGTGCTAGTCAGGGGGCTACTGAAGCTTTCTTT.

To note about this clonotype: The missing conserved phenylalanine or tryptophan at the end of this CDR3 makes a read error likely. The J gene is TRBJ2-5, the V gene TRBV7-2, with TRBD1 matching 10 bases. With 4 bases clipped from V and 4 bases from J, the junction kept 6 bases outside the gene matches. Germline CDR1 reads SGHTA; CDR2 reads FQGNSA. The CDR3 contains 15 residues. The CDR3 protein is CASSSGTGDGETQYN. The CDR3 nucleotides read TGTGCCAGCAGCTCAGGGACAGGGGACGGAGAGACCCAGTACAAC.

This clonotype was counted at least ten times. The rearrangement uses TRBV14 and TRBJ2-2; D may be TRBD2 (5 bases). The CDR3 extends over 14 amino acids. V gave up 3 bases and J gave up 4 bases, with 9 bases separating them. Looked up from germline, CDR1 is SGHDN and CDR2 is FVKESK. The CDR3 loop is CASSHPGSTGELFF. CDR3 DNA sequence: TGTGCCAGCAGCCATCCGGGATCCACCGGGGAGCTGTTTTTT.

This clonotype came up many times. The rearrangement links TRBV20-1 to TRBJ2-1; D is unclear. From germline, CDR1 is DFQATT and CDR2 SNEGSKA (reference sequence). The V and J ends lost 3 bases and 7 bases respectively, with 10 bases between them. The CDR3 has 12 residues. The CDR3 region has the DNA TGCAGTGCTAGTCGAAAGCCGAATGAGCAGTTCTTC. Translating it yields CSASRKPNEQFF.

This clonotype was seen many times. This chain uses TRBV7-2 with TRBJ2-7, with 8 bases aligning to TRBD1. The CDR3 is 16 residues long. V trimming: 3 bases; J trimming: 2 bases; junction bases outside the gene matches: 9. The germline V gene has CDR1 SGHTA and CDR2 FQGNSA. The CDR3 loop reads CASSLAGGQGTYEQYF. The CDR3 nucleotides are TGTGCCAGCAGCTTGGCCGGCGGACAGGGTACCTACGAGCAGTACTTC.

This clonotype appeared many times. V usage is TRBV20-1 and J usage is TRBJ1-2; D is undetermined. V dropped 6 bases and J dropped 6 bases, with 17 bases sitting between them. The CDR3 has 13 amino acids. Germline V gene lookup returns CDR1 DFQATT and CDR2 SNEGSKA (reference sequence). The CDR3 DNA follows: TGCAGTGCAAATAGCCCCGTCGGGGATGGCTACACCTTC. Translated, it gives CSANSPVGDGYTF.

Many counts were recorded for this clonotype. The chain couples TRBV4-1 to TRBJ1-2; D call uncertain. This CDR3 has 19 residues. V lost 0 bases, J lost 4 bases, and 24 bases lay in between. Germline assignment: CDR1 MGHRA and CDR2 YSYEKL. The CDR3 sequence: CASSQDPNGARASLYGYTF. CDR3 in DNA: TGCGCCAGCAGCCAAGATCCCAATGGCGCGAGGGCGTCCCTCTATGGCTACACCTTC.

This clonotype was seen at least ten times. The rearrangement uses TRBV28 and TRBJ2-5; D is unclear. The germline V gene encodes CDR1 MDHEN and CDR2 SYDVKM. V was clipped by 1 base and J by 7 bases, with 7 bases between them. The length of the CDR3 is 12 residues. The CDR3 loop is CASSLSRATQYF. The CDR3 DNA reads TGTGCCAGCAGTTTATCAAGGGCGACCCAGTACTTC.

This clonotype was detected many times. At one end the junction does not follow the germline gene, possibly because of a read error. CDR3 residues: CASSLRLTRDGENQLQHF. The CDR3 DNA reads as TGTGCCAGCAGCTTACGTTTAACCCGGGACGGCGAGAATCAGCTCCAGCATTTT. The V and J genes are TRBV7-2 and TRBJ1-5; perhaps TRBD1 as D (5 bases). The V gene's germline CDR1 is SGHTA and CDR2 FQGNSA. This CDR3 comprises 18 residues.

This clonotype showed up many times. The rearrangement uses TRBV6-6 and TRBJ1-5; D remains unclear. CDR1 and CDR2 (germline): MNHNY, SVGAGI (reference sequence). The CDR3 has 14 amino acids. Deletions cut 8 bases from V and 0 bases from J, with 11 bases between. As DNA, the CDR3 is TGTGCCAGCGGAGAGGAGAATAGCAATCAGCCCCAGCATTTT. It translates to CASGEENSNQPQHF.

This clonotype appeared many times. The chain combines TRBV7-8 with TRBJ2-1, with unresolved D. The CDR3 length is 15 residues. Germline V gene sequence: CDR1 SGHVS, CDR2 FQNEAQ. With 6 bases removed from V and 5 bases from J, the gap between germline ends came to 17 bases. CDR3 sequence (DNA): TGTGCCAGCAGGAGTAATCGAGTAGGAGACAATGAGCAGTTCTTC. It is translated as CASRSNRVGDNEQFF.

This clonotype was detected many times. This chain links TRBV21-1 with TRBJ2-7; the table calls TRBD1, which could not be checked here. TRBV21-1 is a pseudogene segment. This CDR3 is built from 15 residues. CDR3 sequence (DNA): TGTGCCAGCAGCAATCCCGGGGGGGGGTACTACGAGCAGTACTTC. Its protein is CASSNPGGGYYEQYF.

The table lists this clonotype with many counts. The chain recombines TRBV7-2 with TRBJ1-2, with D unresolved. Trimming took 5 bases from V and 4 from J, leaving 11 bases between them. The CDR3 covers 13 residues. Germline lookup yields CDR1 SGHTA and CDR2 FQGNSA. CDR3 DNA sequence: TGTGCCAGCAGCCCAGGACGGTCCTATGGCTACACCTTC. This translates into CASSPGRSYGYTF.

This clonotype was found many times. This sequence joins TRBV9 and TRBJ2-7; D not resolved. This CDR3 region has 14 residues. Germline V lookup: CDR1 SGDLS, CDR2 YYNGEE. Between the trimmed V and J ends, which lost 0 bases and 2 bases, there was a span of 9 bases. The DNA for the CDR3 is TGTGCCAGCAGCGTAGCTCACACGGCCTACGAGCAGTACTTC. It specifies CASSVAHTAYEQYF.

This clonotype has a count of ten or more. The J gene is TRBJ1-1, the V gene TRBV7-2; no firm D call. The ends were cut back, 4 bases at V and 0 bases at J, with 15 bases in the middle. Germline CDR1 and CDR2: SGHTA and FQGNSA. This CDR3 contains 16 residues. The CDR3 protein is CASSSLPARMNTEAFF. As DNA, the CDR3 is TGTGCCAGCAGCTCCCTTCCGGCCCGCATGAACACTGAAGCTTTCTTT.

This clonotype was detected ten times or more. The chain is built from TRBV12-3 or TRBV12-4 and TRBJ2-5; D is perhaps TRBD1 or TRBD2 (5 bases each). The CDR3 covers 14 residues. V was pared by 3 bases and J by 5 bases, with 13 bases between. CDR3 nucleotides: TGTGCCAGCAGTTTGGGGACGTATTTGGAGACCCAGTACTTC. It specifies CASSLGTYLETQYF.